A selection of T cell receptor beta chains follows, all from one sample in a study of blood T cell repertoires in COVID-19. Measured with immunoSEQ multiplex PCR; TCRdb has only the in-frame clones, and not every one. The table lists 150,000 to 200,000 clones, approximately 83% of them singletons. The sample comprised PBMCs or T cells enriched from blood (not recorded which). The receptors here all came from a man between 65 and 79 years old who had been exposed to COVID-19. Both conserved end residues are part of each CDR3. The D gene is left open where the match is weak. The listing skips clone size in some rows; elsewhere it reads once, few, many or a size class.

clone size: NA; D gene: NA; V gene: TRBV5-4; J gene: TRBJ2-1; CDR3 length: 16; CDR3 DNA: TGTGCCAGCAGCGCCGGGCCGGGCAGCGTTGAGGGTGAGCAGTTCTTC; CDR3 protein: CASSAGPGSVEGEQFF
clone size: NA; D gene: TRBD1; V gene: TRBV11-2; J gene: TRBJ1-2; CDR3 length: 17; CDR3 DNA: TGTGCCAGCAGCCCTGGGACAGGGAGGCTTTGGGACTATGGCTACACCTTC; CDR3 protein: CASSPGTGRLWDYGYTF
clone size: NA; D gene: TRBD2; V gene: TRBV5-4; J gene: TRBJ2-3; CDR3 length: 14; CDR3 DNA: TGTGCCAGCAGCTTGGATAGCGGGGTGGATACGCAGTATTTT; CDR3 protein: CASSLDSGVDTQYF
clone size: NA; D gene: NA; V gene: TRBV18; J gene: TRBJ1-4; CDR3 length: 14; CDR3 DNA: TGTGCCAGCTCACCAGGGGCGGCTAATGAAAAACTGTTTTTT; CDR3 protein: CASSPGAANEKLFF
clone size: NA; D gene: TRBD2; V gene: TRBV4-1; J gene: TRBJ2-2; CDR3 length: 18; CDR3 DNA: TGCGCCAGCAGCCAAGGCCTGACTAGCGGGGGGGTTGGCGGGGAGCTGTTTTTT; CDR3 protein: CASSQGLTSGGVGGELFF
clone size: NA; D gene: TRBD1; V gene: TRBV7-9; J gene: TRBJ1-5; CDR3 length: 14; CDR3 DNA: TGTGCCAGCAGCCAGGGACAGGGCAATCAGCCCCAGCATTTT; CDR3 protein: CASSQGQGNQPQHF
clone size: NA; D gene: NA; V gene: TRBV5-1; J gene: TRBJ2-3; CDR3 length: 16; CDR3 DNA: TGCGCCAGCAGCTTGGCCCTCCAGGGGAGCACAGATACGCAGTATTTT; CDR3 protein: CASSLALQGSTDTQYF
clone size: NA; D gene: TRBD1; V gene: TRBV18; J gene: TRBJ1-2; CDR3 length: 17; CDR3 DNA: TGTGCCAGCTCACCAACTGCCGGGACAGGGGAATCCTATGGCTACACCTTC; CDR3 protein: CASSPTAGTGESYGYTF
clone size: NA; D gene: NA; V gene: TRBV15; J gene: TRBJ1-1; CDR3 length: 14; CDR3 DNA: TGTGCCACCAGCAACGGGGGGGAGAACACTGAAGCTTTCTTT; CDR3 protein: CATSNGGENTEAFF
clone size: once; D gene: TRBD2; V gene: TRBV5-6; J gene: TRBJ2-3; CDR3 length: 16; CDR3 DNA: TGTGCCAGCAGCTTCAGACTAGCGGGAGCCACAGATACGCAGTATTTT; CDR3 protein: CASSFRLAGATDTQYF
clone size: few; D gene: NA; V gene: TRBV5-1; J gene: TRBJ1-2; CDR3 length: 14; CDR3 DNA: TGCGCCAGCAGCTTGGGTCAAACGGGCTATGGCTACACCTTC; CDR3 protein: CASSLGQTGYGYTF
clone size: NA; D gene: TRBD1; V gene: TRBV19; J gene: TRBJ1-1; CDR3 length: 14; CDR3 DNA: TGTGCCAGTAGTGACAGGGGTTCGAACACTGAAGCTTTCTTT; CDR3 protein: CASSDRGSNTEAFF
clone size: NA; D gene: TRBD1; V gene: TRBV28; J gene: TRBJ2-1; CDR3 length: 17; CDR3 DNA: TGTGCCAGCAGTACAGGGGGCCTCCTTAACTCCTACAATGAGCAGTTCTTC; CDR3 protein: CASSTGGLLNSYNEQFF
clone size: NA; D gene: NA; V gene: TRBV28; J gene: TRBJ2-1; CDR3 length: 15; CDR3 DNA: TGTGCCAGCAGCCAAAGCGGGTGGGCCCGCAATGAGCAGTTCTTC; CDR3 protein: CASSQSGWARNEQFF
clone size: NA; D gene: TRBD1; V gene: TRBV5-1; J gene: TRBJ1-2; CDR3 length: 13; CDR3 DNA: TGCGCCAGCACCAGGGGGTCGGTCTATGGCTACACCTTC; CDR3 protein: CASTRGSVYGYTF
clone size: once; D gene: NA; V gene: TRBV20-1; J gene: TRBJ2-1; CDR3 length: 10; CDR3 DNA: TGCAGTGCTAGGCGGGCCGAGCAGTTCTTC; CDR3 protein: CSARRAEQFF
clone size: NA; D gene: NA; V gene: TRBV18; J gene: TRBJ1-4; CDR3 length: 15; CDR3 DNA: TGTGCCAGCTCACCTTTTACAGGGCCCAATGAAAAACTGTTTTTT; CDR3 protein: CASSPFTGPNEKLFF
clone size: NA; D gene: TRBD2; V gene: TRBV6-5; J gene: TRBJ2-7; CDR3 length: 11; CDR3 DNA: TGTGCCAGCAGTAACGGGGGGGAGCAGTACTTC; CDR3 protein: CASSNGGEQYF
clone size: NA; D gene: NA; V gene: TRBV7-2; J gene: TRBJ1-5; CDR3 length: 13; CDR3 DNA: TGTGCCAGCAGATTGGGGGCTAATCAGCCCCAGCATTTT; CDR3 protein: CASRLGANQPQHF